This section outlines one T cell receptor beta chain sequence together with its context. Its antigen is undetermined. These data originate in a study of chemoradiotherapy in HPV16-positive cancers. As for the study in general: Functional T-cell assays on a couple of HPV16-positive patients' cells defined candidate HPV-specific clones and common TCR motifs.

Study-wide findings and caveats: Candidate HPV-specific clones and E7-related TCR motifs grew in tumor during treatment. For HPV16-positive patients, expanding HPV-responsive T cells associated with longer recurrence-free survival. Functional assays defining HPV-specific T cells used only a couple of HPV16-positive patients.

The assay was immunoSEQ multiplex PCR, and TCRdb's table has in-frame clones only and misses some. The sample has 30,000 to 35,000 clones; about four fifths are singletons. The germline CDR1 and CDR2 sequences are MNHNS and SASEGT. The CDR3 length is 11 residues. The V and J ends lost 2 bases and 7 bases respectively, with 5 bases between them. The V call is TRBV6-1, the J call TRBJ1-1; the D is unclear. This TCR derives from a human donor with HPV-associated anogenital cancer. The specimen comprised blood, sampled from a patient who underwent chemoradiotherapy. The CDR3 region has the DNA TGTGCCAGCAGTGAACTCCTTGAAGCTTTCTTT. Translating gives CASSELLEAFF.